This paragraph reports one TCR beta chain. TCRdb's table, derived via immunoSEQ multiplex PCR, lists solely in-frame clones and lacks some. The sample holds 70,000 to 80,000 clones; roughly 90% are singletons and the top ten take 0.42%. The sample originates from a study of technical replicates of blood from a few donors. Germline V CDR1 and CDR2: SGHRS, YFSETQ. The V end was cut by 1 base, the J end by 4 bases, with 11 bases between. There are 14 residues in the CDR3. The sequence derives from a human donor in good health. The V and J genes are TRBV5-1 and TRBJ2-5, with D possibly matching TRBD2 (5 bases). The sample comprised T cells isolated from PBMCs. The CDR3 DNA reads as TGCGCCAGCAGCTTGCGAGAGGGATTAGAGACCCAGTACTTC. Protein sequence: CASSLREGLETQYF.